The T cell receptor beta chain described here comes from a study of T cell responses to AZD1222 COVID-19 vaccine. Comments on this clone: Its antigen remains unknown.

Sequencing used immunoSEQ multiplex PCR; TCRdb keeps in-frame clones, though not all of them. The sample includes about 170,000 clones, approximately 90% of them seen just once. The study's findings and limits: Repertoires were obtained solely post-peak T cell response.

CDR1 is SGHTA, CDR2 FQGTGA, per germline. V gave up 0 bases and J gave up 7 bases; unmatched junction bases: 6. The CDR3 is 16 residues long. This material consisted of peripheral blood, taken on day 0 of AZD1222 vaccination. The chain couples TRBV7-3 to TRBJ2-1; 10 nucleotides agree with TRBD2. The TCR was taken from an adult in good health. CDR3 in amino acids: CASSLTPSGSLNEQFF. In DNA, the CDR3 is TGTGCCAGCAGCTTAACGCCTAGCGGGAGTCTAAATGAGCAGTTCTTC.